Following are 23 T cell receptor beta chains from one sample sequenced in a study of cytomegalovirus exposure and HLA in healthy donors. The PCR contained 60 Vbeta and 13 Jbeta primers. Clones were sequenced by immunoSEQ multiplex PCR, and TCRdb holds only the in-frame ones, with some missing. The data contain 150,000 to 200,000 clones, 82% of them singletons. The specimen was PBMCs. The source of these receptors is a male donor in good health and CMV-seronegative.

The chain links TRBV4-1 to TRBJ1-1; possible D gene TRBD1, 5 bases. Germline V gives CDR1 MGHRA, CDR2 YSYEKL. Trimming left V 1 base short and J 0 bases short, with 12 bases between. The CDR3 contains 16 residues. In DNA, the CDR3 is TGCGCCAGCAGCCAAGGGTGGAGGGGAATGAACACTGAAGCTTTCTTT. Protein sequence: CASSQGWRGMNTEAFF.

The rearrangement uses TRBV10-3 and TRBJ2-6; the match to TRBD1 covers 7 bases. With 0 bases clipped from V and 0 bases from J, the junction kept 14 bases outside the gene matches. The CDR3 length is 21 residues. CDR1 is ENHRY, CDR2 SYGVKD, per germline. The CDR3 DNA sequence: TGTGCCATCAGTGAGTCAACTACAGCCGGGACAGTCTCCTCTGGGGCCAACGTCCTGACTTTC. Its protein product is CAISESTTAGTVSSGANVLTF.

The CDR3 sequence is CASLAGTEFEQYF. The CDR3 DNA reads as TGTGCCAGCCTCGCCGGGACAGAATTCGAGCAGTACTTC. The rearrangement uses TRBV11-2 and TRBJ2-7; 7 bases fit TRBD1. The CDR3 consists of 13 residues. Looked up from germline, CDR1 is SGHAT and CDR2 is FQNNGV. The junction had 10 bases not matched to a gene; V was cut back by 8 bases and J by 6 bases.

The chain links TRBV7-3 to TRBJ2-1, with TRBD2 as a possible D gene (7 bases). The CDR3 runs to 14 residues. Germline lookup yields CDR1 SGHTA and CDR2 FQGTGA. Trimming took off 3 bases at V and 6 bases at J, with 12 bases between the two ends. The CDR3 nucleotides are TGTGCCAGCAGCTTCCGGGGGGCGGGCAATGAGCAGTTCTTC. Residues: CASSFRGAGNEQFF. Together with reference TRBV7-3 and TRBJ2-1, the CDR3 gives the full variable domain: GAGVSQTPSNKVTEKGKYVELRCDPISGHTALYWYRQSLGQGPEFLIYFQGTGAADDSGLPNDRFFAVRPEGSVSTLKIQRTERGDSAVYLCASSFRGAGNEQFFGPGTRLTVL.

This clone has only one observation. The gene calls are TRBV7-6 and TRBJ2-7, with 9 nucleotides matching TRBD1. J lost 3 bases, V lost 0 bases, and 3 bases had no gene match. Germline CDR1 and CDR2: SGHVS and FNYEAQ. This CDR3 has 15 residues. CDR3 nucleotide sequence: TGTGCCAGCAGCTTAGCGATGACAGGGGGCTACGAGCAGTACTTC. This translates into CASSLAMTGGYEQYF.

This chain uses TRBV5-1 with TRBJ2-2; TRBD1 is a possible D gene (5 bases). Trimming stripped 4 bases from V and 1 base from J, with 8 bases between. This CDR3 has 14 amino acids. CDR1 is SGHRS, CDR2 YFSETQ, per germline. The DNA for the CDR3 is TGCGCCAGCAGCCCCGGACAGAACACCGGGGAGCTGTTTTTT. This codes for CASSPGQNTGELFF.

The J gene is TRBJ2-3, the V gene TRBV11-2; D might be TRBD2 (7 bases). The V end was cut by 0 bases, the J end by 7 bases, with 11 bases between. The CDR3 length is 14 residues. In germline, CDR1 is SGHAT, CDR2 FQNNGV. The CDR3 protein is CASSLERGLYTQYF. Written as DNA, the CDR3 is TGTGCCAGCAGCTTAGAGCGGGGGCTGTATACGCAGTATTTT. The complete variable domain, with remaining parts taken from reference TRBV11-2 and TRBJ2-3, reads EAGVAQSPRYKIIEKRQSVAFWCNPISGHATLYWYQQILGQGPKLLIQFQNNGVVDDSQLPKDRFSAERLKGVDSTLKIQPAKLEDSAVYLCASSLERGLYTQYFGPGTRLTVL.

The CDR3 nucleotides read TGTGCCAGCAGCGTAGAAGGCGGGAGCTACGAGCAGTACTTC. Translated, it gives CASSVEGGSYEQYF. V usage is TRBV9 and J usage is TRBJ2-7, with TRBD2 identical over 7 bases. CDR1 is SGDLS, CDR2 YYNGEE, per germline. The CDR3 covers 14 residues. With V trimmed by 0 bases and J by 3 bases, 3 bases remained unmatched.

The chain is built from TRBV7-9 and TRBJ2-4, with TRBD2 matching over 7 bases. Trimming removed 3 bases from V and 6 bases from J; junction bases left unmatched: 5. Per germline, CDR1 SEHNR and CDR2 FQNEAQ (reference sequence). There are 14 residues in the CDR3. CDR3 DNA: TGTGCCAGCAGCTTCGCTTCGGGGGGAAACATTCAGTACTTC. Amino acid sequence: CASSFASGGNIQYF.

V gene TRBV5-1 combines with J gene TRBJ2-5; tentative D call: TRBD1 (6 bases). The CDR3 has 13 residues. The germline CDR1 and CDR2 sequences are SGHRS and YFSETQ. Trimming cost V 9 bases and J 1 base, with 13 bases left between them. The DNA of the CDR3 is TGCGCCACCTCAAGGGACACCCAAGAGACCCAGTACTTC. Encoded protein: CATSRDTQETQYF.

This chain joins TRBV5-1 and TRBJ2-1; D may be TRBD1 (8 bases). The germline gives CDR1 SGHRS, CDR2 YFSETQ. Trimming removed 4 bases from V and 4 bases from J, with 18 bases in between. The CDR3 runs 16 residues. For the CDR3, the DNA is TGCGCCAGCAGCCCCGAACAGGGGGGGCCTTACAATGAGCAGTTCTTC. This sequence encodes CASSPEQGGPYNEQFF. The variable domain in full, completed from reference TRBV5-1 and TRBJ2-1, reads KAGVTQTPRYLIKTRGQQVTLSCSPISGHRSVSWYQQTPGQGLQFLFEYFSETQRNKGNFPGRFSGRQFSNSRSEMNVSTLELGDSALYLCASSPEQGGPYNEQFFGPGTRLTVL.

CDR3 coding DNA: TGCAGCGTGTTGACAGGTCTGAATCAGCCCCAGCATTTT. Protein product: CSVLTGLNQPQHF. This chain joins TRBV29-1 and TRBJ1-5, with D perhaps matching TRBD1 (6 bases). The V end lost 6 bases, the J end lost 4 bases, and 13 bases lay between the germline ends. CDR3 length: 13 residues. Germline assignment: CDR1 SQVTM and CDR2 ANQGSEA. The variable domain in full, completed from reference TRBV29-1 and TRBJ1-5, reads SAVISQKPSRDICQRGTSLTIQCQVDSQVTMMFWYRQQPGQSLTLIATANQGSEATYESGFVIDKFPISRPNLTFSTLTVSNMSPEDSSIYLCSVLTGLNQPQHFGDGTRLSIL.

V and J are TRBV7-2 and TRBJ2-5; perhaps TRBD2 as D (7 bases). The germline V gene encodes CDR1 SGHTA and CDR2 FQGNSA. CDR3 length: 16 amino acids. The ends were cut back, 8 bases at V and 1 base at J, with 20 bases in the middle. CDR3: CASGHGGRGSQETQYF. For the CDR3, the DNA is TGTGCCAGCGGCCACGGGGGGCGGGGCTCCCAAGAGACCCAGTACTTC. Full variable domain (outside the CDR3, taken from reference TRBV7-2 and TRBJ2-5): GAGVSQSPSNKVTEKGKDVELRCDPISGHTALYWYRQSLGQGLEFLIYFQGNSAPDKSGLPSDRFSAERTGGSVSTLTIQRTQQEDSAVYLCASGHGGRGSQETQYFGPGTRLLVL.

The rearrangement uses TRBV19 and TRBJ2-1, with 8 bases identical to TRBD1. This CDR3 spans 14 amino acids. CDR1 is LNHDA and CDR2 is SQIVND in the germline V gene (reference sequence). J gave up 2 bases and V 3 bases, and 0 bases lay outside the gene matches. As DNA, the CDR3 is TGTGCCAGTAGTATGGGACAGGCCTACAATGAGCAGTTCTTC. Its translation: CASSMGQAYNEQFF.

The chain recombines TRBV18 with TRBJ1-2, with D perhaps TRBD1 (6 bases). V lost 2 bases to trimming and J lost 0 bases, with 16 bases between them. Germline values: CDR1 KGHSH, CDR2 LQKENI. The CDR3 is 17 amino acids. CDR3 DNA sequence: TGTGCCAGCTCACCAGGGGGGGGCGCGACATCTAACTATGGCTACACCTTC. This gives the protein CASSPGGGATSNYGYTF.

The rearrangement joins TRBV15 to TRBJ1-5; D ambiguous. Trimming stripped 4 bases from V and 7 bases from J, with 17 bases between. Germline lookup yields CDR1 LNHNV and CDR2 YYDKDF (reference sequence). This CDR3 region has 15 residues. The CDR3: CATSKPPGIGQPQHF. For the CDR3, the DNA is TGTGCCACCAGCAAGCCCCCGGGGATTGGCCAGCCCCAGCATTTT.

This rearrangement joins TRBV6-5 to TRBJ2-7; unclear D gene. The V end lost 3 bases, the J end lost 2 bases, and 17 bases lay between the germline ends. The CDR3 totals 16 residues. CDR1 is MNHEY, CDR2 SVGAGI, per germline. In nucleotides, the CDR3 is TGTGCCAGCAGTTATCTAATTTCGAGTCAGGCCTACGAGCAGTACTTC. Translated, it gives CASSYLISSQAYEQYF.

V gene TRBV29-1 combines with J gene TRBJ2-5; no firm D call. Germline assignment: CDR1 SQVTM and CDR2 ANQGSEA. This CDR3 region has 13 residues. Trimming removed 3 bases at V and 0 bases at J, with 8 bases between. Here the CDR3 DNA reads TGCAGCGTTGATAGCAGCCACCAAGAGACCCAGTACTTC. Translation gives CSVDSSHQETQYF. Supplemented by reference TRBV29-1 and TRBJ2-5, the full variable domain reads SAVISQKPSRDICQRGTSLTIQCQVDSQVTMMFWYRQQPGQSLTLIATANQGSEATYESGFVIDKFPISRPNLTFSTLTVSNMSPEDSSIYLCSVDSSHQETQYFGPGTRLLVL.

V and J are TRBV27 and TRBJ2-1, with 7 positions matching TRBD1. CDR1 and CDR2 (germline): MNHEY, SMNVEV (reference sequence). The CDR3 is 16 amino acids. V dropped 7 bases and J dropped 7; count of bases not matched to a gene: 16. CDR3 in DNA: TGTGCCAGCACCTCAAACCCGACAGGGTTTTTGAATGAGCAGTTCTTC. It translates to CASTSNPTGFLNEQFF.

This chain joins TRBV7-8 and TRBJ1-1; D unclear. Trimming took 5 bases from V and 5 from J, leaving 15 bases between them. The CDR3 loop spans 14 amino acids. CDR1 is SGHVS and CDR2 is FQNEAQ in the germline V gene. The CDR3 DNA follows: TGTGCCAGCAGCAAAGGGAGAATGGGTACTGAAGCTTTCTTT. This codes for CASSKGRMGTEAFF. Combining the CDR3 with reference TRBV7-8 and TRBJ1-1 gives the whole variable domain GAGVSQSPRYKVAKRGQDVALRCDPISGHVSLFWYQQALGQGPEFLTYFQNEAQLDKSGLPSDRFFAERPEGSVSTLKIQRTQQEDSAVYLCASSKGRMGTEAFFGQGTRLTVV.

The CDR3 here is CASSLGLAGGPETQYF. The CDR3 bases are TGTGCCAGCAGCTTAGGACTAGCGGGAGGGCCAGAGACCCAGTACTTC. The J gene is TRBJ2-5, the V gene TRBV7-2; 14 bases fit TRBD2. This CDR3 is 16 amino acids long. The V gene's germline CDR1 is SGHTA and CDR2 FQGNSA. Trimming cost V 1 base and J 4 bases; bases outside gene matches: 2.

In nucleotides, the CDR3 is TGTGCCAGCAGTTTCGCTAGCGGGAGGGCTTACACCGGGGAGCTGTTTTTT. Its protein product is CASSFASGRAYTGELFF. The genes are TRBV27 and TRBJ2-2, with 12 bases matching TRBD2. Germline V gene data show CDR1 as MNHEY and CDR2 as SMNVEV (reference sequence). This CDR3 spans 17 amino acids. With 3 bases clipped from V and 3 bases from J, the junction kept 5 bases outside the gene matches.

The V gene is TRBV6-5, the J gene TRBJ2-1, with D possibly matching TRBD1 (5 bases). Germline CDR1 and CDR2: MNHEY and SVGAGI. Trimming removed 10 bases from V and 10 bases from J, with 20 bases in between. This CDR3 is 13 amino acids long. The CDR3 coding sequence is TGTGCCACCCAACCGGACACCCCGAGGGAGCAGTTCTTC. Translating it yields CATQPDTPREQFF.